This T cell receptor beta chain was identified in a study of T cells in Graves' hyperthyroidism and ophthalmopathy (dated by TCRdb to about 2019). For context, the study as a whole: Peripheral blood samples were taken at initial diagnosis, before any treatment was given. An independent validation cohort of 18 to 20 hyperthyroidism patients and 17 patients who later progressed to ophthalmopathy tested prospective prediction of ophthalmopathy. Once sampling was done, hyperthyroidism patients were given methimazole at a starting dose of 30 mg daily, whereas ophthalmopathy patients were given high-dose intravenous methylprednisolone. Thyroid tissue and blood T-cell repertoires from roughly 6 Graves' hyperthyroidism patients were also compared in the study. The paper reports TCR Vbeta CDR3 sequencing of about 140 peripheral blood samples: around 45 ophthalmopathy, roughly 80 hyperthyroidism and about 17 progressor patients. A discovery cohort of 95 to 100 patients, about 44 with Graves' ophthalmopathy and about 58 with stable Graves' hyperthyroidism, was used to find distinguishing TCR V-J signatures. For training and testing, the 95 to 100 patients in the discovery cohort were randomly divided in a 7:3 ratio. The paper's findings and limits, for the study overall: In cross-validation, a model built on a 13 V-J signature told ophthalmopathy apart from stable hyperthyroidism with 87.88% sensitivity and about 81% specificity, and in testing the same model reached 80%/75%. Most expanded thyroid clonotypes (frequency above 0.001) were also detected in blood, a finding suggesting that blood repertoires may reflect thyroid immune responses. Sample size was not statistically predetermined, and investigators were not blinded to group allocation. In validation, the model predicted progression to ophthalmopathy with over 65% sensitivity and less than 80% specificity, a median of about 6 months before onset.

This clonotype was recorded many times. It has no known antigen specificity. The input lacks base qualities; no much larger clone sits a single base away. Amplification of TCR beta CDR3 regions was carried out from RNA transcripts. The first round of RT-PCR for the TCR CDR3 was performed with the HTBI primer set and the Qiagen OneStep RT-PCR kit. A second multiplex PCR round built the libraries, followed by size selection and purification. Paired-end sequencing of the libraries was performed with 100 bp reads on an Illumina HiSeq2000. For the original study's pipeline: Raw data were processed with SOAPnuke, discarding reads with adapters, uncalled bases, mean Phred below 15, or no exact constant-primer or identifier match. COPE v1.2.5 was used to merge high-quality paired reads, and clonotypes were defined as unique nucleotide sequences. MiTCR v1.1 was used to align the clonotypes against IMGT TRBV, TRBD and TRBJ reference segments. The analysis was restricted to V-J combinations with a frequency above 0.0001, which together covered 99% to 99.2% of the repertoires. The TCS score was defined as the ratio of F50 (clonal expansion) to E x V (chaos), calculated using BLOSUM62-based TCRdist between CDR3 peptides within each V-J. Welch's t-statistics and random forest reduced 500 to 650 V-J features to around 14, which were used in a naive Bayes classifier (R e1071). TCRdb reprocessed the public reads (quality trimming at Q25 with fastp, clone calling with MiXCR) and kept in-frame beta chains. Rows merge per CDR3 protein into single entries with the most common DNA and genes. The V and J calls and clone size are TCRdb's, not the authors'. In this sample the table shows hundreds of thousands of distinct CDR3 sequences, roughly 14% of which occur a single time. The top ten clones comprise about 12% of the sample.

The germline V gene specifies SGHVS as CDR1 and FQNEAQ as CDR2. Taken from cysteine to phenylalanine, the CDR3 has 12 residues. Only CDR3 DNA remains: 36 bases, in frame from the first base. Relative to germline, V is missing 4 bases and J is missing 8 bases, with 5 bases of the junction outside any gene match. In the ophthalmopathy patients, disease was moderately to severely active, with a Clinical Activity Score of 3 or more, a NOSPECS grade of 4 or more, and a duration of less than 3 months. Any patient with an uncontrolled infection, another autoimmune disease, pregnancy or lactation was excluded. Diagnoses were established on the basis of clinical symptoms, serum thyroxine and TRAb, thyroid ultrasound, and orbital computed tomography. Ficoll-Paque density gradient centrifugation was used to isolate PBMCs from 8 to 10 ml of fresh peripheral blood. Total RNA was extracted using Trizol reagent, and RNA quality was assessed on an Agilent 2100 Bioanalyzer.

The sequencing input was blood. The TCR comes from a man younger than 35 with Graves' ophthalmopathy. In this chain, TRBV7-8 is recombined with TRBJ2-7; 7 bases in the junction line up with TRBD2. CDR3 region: CASSSAGAQQYF. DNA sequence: TGTGCCAGCAGCTCGGCGGGAGCCCAGCAGTACTTC.